This is a list of T cell receptor beta chains from one sample in a study of blood T cell repertoires in COVID-19. The assay was immunoSEQ multiplex PCR, and TCRdb's table has in-frame clones only and misses some. The sample lists about 58,000 clones; approximately 90% were seen once. Material for sequencing was peripheral blood. The receptors were sampled from an older woman with active COVID-19. CDR3s leave out the opening cysteine and the closing phenylalanine or tryptophan.

TRBV12-3/TRBV12-4	TRBJ2-5	ASRNTGEETQY
TRBV28	TRBJ2-2	ASSSLADRGRRGTGELF
TRBV7-2	TRBJ1-2	ASSPGQGLEGYT
TRBV6-2/TRBV6-3	TRBJ2-1	ASSLQPGLRNNEQF
TRBV7-5	TRBJ2-1	VRSPTNNEQF
TRBV2	TRBJ2-1	ASSRGLAGFRDEQF
TRBV25-1	TRBJ2-7	ASSAGVYEQY
TRBV7-9	TRBJ2-1	ASSLPVGRGSYNEQF
TRBV13	TRBJ1-5	ASSLGKGVNQPQH
TRBV4-2	TRBJ2-3	ASSQGGLAGKTDTQY
TRBV5-1	TRBJ1-6	ASSLSGQYNSPLH
TRBV6-6	TRBJ2-1	ASSRGGAPRYNEQF
TRBV5-1	TRBJ2-5	ASSSTGTALQETQY
TRBV30	TRBJ2-1	AWTLAGIGSYNEQF
TRBV9	TRBJ1-3	ASSNGGSGNTIY
TRBV7-7	TRBJ1-3	ASSLEVMGGMGNTIY
TRBV7-6	TRBJ2-1	ASSYPLGGASTEQF
TRBV25-1	TRBJ1-2	ASTHGGAGYT
TRBV28	TRBJ2-3	ASITGGNTDTQY
TRBV30	TRBJ2-3	AWSLRQRTQY